These T cell receptor beta chains were read from a single sample in a study of T cells after somatic rescue of genetic block. The protocol was immunoSEQ multiplex PCR, while the TCRdb copy is restricted to in-frame clones and leaves out a portion. The table lists under 150,000 clones, around nine tenths of them singletons. Sequenced: peripheral blood mononuclear cells (PBMCs). These receptors were collected from a woman between 18 and 29 years old. The CDR3 runs from the conserved cysteine through the conserved F or W. The order of the fields is D gene, J gene, V gene, clone size, CDR3 DNA, CDR3 protein. The D gene is left open where the match is weak. Only some rows state a clone size, as once, few, many or a class for expanded clones.

-	TRBJ1-2	TRBV6-5	once	TGTGCCAGCAGCCCCAGTCGGTCTGGGGGCTACACCTTC	CASSPSRSGGYTF
TRBD2	TRBJ2-5	TRBV29-1	-	TGCAGCGTTGAACTACTAGCGGGGCAAGAGACCCAGTACTTC	CSVELLAGQETQYF
-	TRBJ2-5	TRBV11-2	-	TGTGCCAGCAGCTCCCAGGACCAAGAGACCCAGTACTTC	CASSSQDQETQYF
TRBD1	TRBJ2-1	TRBV5-4	-	TGTGCCAGCAGCCTTGACAGGGACAATGAGCAGTTCTTC	CASSLDRDNEQFF
TRBD1	TRBJ1-2	TRBV10-3	once	TGTGCCATCAGTGGGCGACAGGGGAAAGCCTATGGCTACACCTTC	CAISGRQGKAYGYTF
TRBD2	TRBJ2-7	TRBV7-9	-	TGTGCCAGCAGCCAGCCCTCGTCGGGACTAAAGCCGGACGAGCAGTACTTC	CASSQPSSGLKPDEQYF
-	TRBJ2-5	TRBV7-3	-	TGTGCCAGCAGTCGAGAGACCCAGTACTTC	CASSRETQYF
TRBD1	TRBJ2-4	TRBV28	-	TGTGCCAGTCCCCCGGGACAGTGCGAGGACGAGGCCAAAAACATTCAGTACTTC	CASPPGQCEDEAKNIQYF
-	TRBJ1-5	TRBV19	-	TGTGCCAGTAGTATGACGGGGCATCGTCAGCCCCAGCATTTT	CASSMTGHRQPQHF
-	TRBJ2-2	TRBV2	-	TGTGCCAGCAGCCGCCACACCGGGGAGCTGTTTTTT	CASSRHTGELFF
-	TRBJ1-2	TRBV15	once	TGTGCCACCAGCAGAGTCGGGCAGGGTTGGGGCTACACCTTC	CATSRVGQGWGYTF
TRBD1	TRBJ2-7	TRBV7-8	-	TGTGCCAGCAGCTTATCCCGTGGCTTTAGGGACAGGGGGAGAGGCGAGCAGTACTTC	CASSLSRGFRDRGRGEQYF
-	TRBJ1-6	TRBV2	-	TGTGCCAGCACCTGGACGGGCTCCTATAATTCACCCCTCCACTTT	CASTWTGSYNSPLHF
-	TRBJ2-1	TRBV19	-	TGTGCCAGTACGAAAGCGAACAATGAGCAGTTCTTC	CASTKANNEQFF
TRBD1	TRBJ2-7	TRBV5-8	-	TGTGCCAGCAGCCCCGGGACAGGGGGCTACGAGCAGTACTTC	CASSPGTGGYEQYF
-	TRBJ2-7	TRBV14	-	TGTGCCAGCAGCCAAGTTGGAGAGCAGTACTTC	CASSQVGEQYF
-	TRBJ1-5	TRBV6-5	once	TGTGCCAGCAGTTACCGGGGTGGGGGGGGCCAGCCCCAGCATTTT	CASSYRGGGGQPQHF
-	TRBJ2-2	TRBV5-1	once	TGCGCCAGCAGCTTCCTAGCAGACGAATCCGGGGAGCTGTTTTTT	CASSFLADESGELFF
-	TRBJ1-5	TRBV6-5	-	TGTGCCAGCGGTGCCGACGGACTGTCCAATCAGCCCCAGCATTTT	CASGADGLSNQPQHF
TRBD2	TRBJ2-5	TRBV25-1	-	TGTGCCAGCAGTGAACCGACTAGCGGGGGGTGGTACCAAGAGACCCAGTACTTC	CASSEPTSGGWYQETQYF
TRBD2	TRBJ2-5	TRBV7-6	-	TGTGCCAGCAGCTTTGCGGTAGCGGGGGGGCTAGAGACCCAGTACTTC	CASSFAVAGGLETQYF
-	TRBJ1-2	TRBV7-9	-	TGTGCCAGCAGCTACCCGGGGGTTGCCTATGGCTACACCTTC	CASSYPGVAYGYTF
-	TRBJ2-7	TRBV9	-	TGTGCCAGCAGCGTAGATACAGACCACTACGAGCAGTACTTC	CASSVDTDHYEQYF
-	TRBJ1-5	TRBV4-2	-	TGTGCCAGCAGCCAAGAAGGGGGGGGGAAAACGGGCAATCAGCCCCAGCATTTT	CASSQEGGGKTGNQPQHF
TRBD1	TRBJ1-1	TRBV11-2	once	TGTGCCAGCAGCTTAAGTCCCCGGGACAGAGCTTTCTTT	CASSLSPRDRAFF
TRBD1	TRBJ1-6	TRBV2	-	TGTGCCAGCAGTGATCTCCAGGGGGCTTCCTATAATTCACCCCTCCACTTT	CASSDLQGASYNSPLHF
-	TRBJ2-3	TRBV11-2	-	TGTGCCAGCAGCCGCGGACAGACCTCTAGCACAGATACGCAGTATTTT	CASSRGQTSSTDTQYF
TRBD1	TRBJ2-7	TRBV4-1	-	TGCGCCAGCAGCCACCTAGGACAGGGGAACGTAATAAGCGAGCAGTACTTC	CASSHLGQGNVISEQYF
-	TRBJ1-6	TRBV10-3	-	TGTGCCATCAGCCTGGGGACTGTTGGCAATAATTCACCCCTCCACTTT	CAISLGTVGNNSPLHF
-	TRBJ2-7	TRBV28	-	TGTGCCAGCAGTGGGGGAGGAACCACTCTCTACGAGCAGTACTTC	CASSGGGTTLYEQYF
-	TRBJ2-7	TRBV5-1	-	TGCGCCAGCAGCTTGGAAAGGGTCCCCTCCTACGAGCAGTACTTC	CASSLERVPSYEQYF
-	TRBJ2-1	TRBV7-2	-	TGTGCCAGCAGCTTTAGGGGACTTGGTGTGAATGAGCAGTTCTTC	CASSFRGLGVNEQFF
-	TRBJ1-3	TRBV9	-	TGTGCCAGCAGCGTAGGCCCCCAGGTGGCTGGAAACACCATATATTTT	CASSVGPQVAGNTIYF
-	TRBJ1-2	TRBV28	-	TGTGCCAGCTCCCCGGGGACTAACTATGGCTACACCTTC	CASSPGTNYGYTF
-	TRBJ2-3	TRBV6-6	-	TGTGCCAGCAGAACCCTAGCGTCCCAAGGGGCAGATACGCAGTATTTT	CASRTLASQGADTQYF
-	TRBJ1-1	TRBV7-9	-	TGTGCCAGCAGCTTAGATATGGACAGTCGGGCTTTCTTT	CASSLDMDSRAFF
-	TRBJ2-5	TRBV25-1	-	TGTGCCAGCAGGAAGCGACAGAAGAAAGAGACCCAGTACTTC	CASRKRQKKETQYF
TRBD2	TRBJ2-1	TRBV7-2	-	TGTGCCAGCAGGGGGGGACTATACAATGAGCAGTTCTTC	CASRGGLYNEQFF
TRBD1	TRBJ1-3	TRBV29-1	-	TGCAGCGCCGGCTGGGGACAGGGAAATGGAAACACCATATATTTT	CSAGWGQGNGNTIYF
TRBD1	TRBJ1-2	TRBV7-9	-	TGTGCCAGCAGCCCGACAGGGGCTGGCTACACCTTC	CASSPTGAGYTF
TRBD1	TRBJ1-2	TRBV28	once	TGTGCCAGCAGGAGGACAGGGGGCTCTTATGGCTACACCTTC	CASRRTGGSYGYTF
-	TRBJ2-1	TRBV30	-	TGTGCCTGGAGTGTAAACAGGGTGGACAATGAGCAGTTCTTC	CAWSVNRVDNEQFF
-	TRBJ1-1	TRBV10-3	-	TGTGCCATCAGTCGGGGGGGGACTGAAGCTTTCTTT	CAISRGGTEAFF
-	TRBJ1-6	TRBV6-1	-	TGTGCCAGCAGTGAAACAGATTATAATTCACCCCTCCACTTT	CASSETDYNSPLHF
-	TRBJ1-2	TRBV19	once	TGTGCCAGTAGTCCAGAGCCGGGGAGCTACACCTTC	CASSPEPGSYTF
-	TRBJ2-7	TRBV7-9	-	TGTGCCAGCAGCTTAGCGACAGCTACCTACGAGCAGTACTTC	CASSLATATYEQYF
-	TRBJ1-5	TRBV7-9	-	TGTGCCAGCAGCTTAGGACAGGCTAGCAATCAGCCCCAGCATTTT	CASSLGQASNQPQHF
TRBD1	TRBJ1-1	TRBV9	-	TGTGCCAGCAGCGTAGGGGGGACAGCCAACACTGAAGCTTTCTTT	CASSVGGTANTEAFF
-	TRBJ1-1	TRBV9	-	TGTGCCAGCAGCCCCCCCTCCGGCGCTGAAGCTTTCTTT	CASSPPSGAEAFF
TRBD2	TRBJ2-1	TRBV6-4	few	TGTGCCAGCAGTGACTCAGCGGGGGCCTACAATGAGCAGTTCTTC	CASSDSAGAYNEQFF
-	TRBJ1-5	TRBV29-1	-	TGCAGCGTCCTGACAGATAGCAATCAGCCCCAGCATTTT	CSVLTDSNQPQHF
-	TRBJ1-4	TRBV9	-	TGTGCCAGCAGCGTAGTAAGGGGTGGTGAAAAACTGTTTTTT	CASSVVRGGEKLFF
-	TRBJ1-4	TRBV4-2	-	TGTGCCAGCAGCCAACAGCCTTCAACTAATGAAAAACTGTTTTTT	CASSQQPSTNEKLFF
-	TRBJ2-5	TRBV9	-	TGTGCCAGCAGCGTAGGGTCAGGGGAGACCCAGTACTTC	CASSVGSGETQYF
-	TRBJ1-1	TRBV5-1	-	TGCGCCAGCAGACCGTATACCCAGGGGAGTACCGAAGCTTTCTTT	CASRPYTQGSTEAFF
-	TRBJ1-4	TRBV5-5	-	TGTGCCAGCAGCTTTCGAATTGGGACTAATGAAAAACTGTTTTTT	CASSFRIGTNEKLFF